The rows below give T cell receptor beta chains drawn from one sample of a study of beta chain features in type 1 diabetes. Libraries were prepared by immunoSEQ multiplex PCR; TCRdb keeps only in-frame clonotypes and omits some of them. The data contain hundreds of thousands of clones, 15% to 20% of them singletons. The sample was naive CD4+ T cells from blood. The source is a woman aged 18-29 years in good health. Each CDR3 is given with its conserved first and last residue. The order of the fields is V gene, clone size, D gene, J gene, CDR3 protein, CDR3 DNA. The D gene is left open where the match is weak. Clone size is shown for a subset of rows, as once, few, many or a class of expanded clone.

TRBV2	NA	NA	TRBJ1-3	CASSEVPGNTIYF	TGTGCCAGCAGTGAAGTACCTGGAAACACCATATATTTT
TRBV6-5	NA	NA	TRBJ2-7	CASGPPGSSYEQYF	TGTGCCAGCGGGCCCCCAGGGAGCTCCTACGAGCAGTACTTC
TRBV29-1	few	NA	TRBJ2-1	CSAYALVASSYNEQFF	TGCAGCGCTTACGCCTTGGTAGCCAGCTCCTACAATGAGCAGTTCTTC
TRBV6-6	few	TRBD2	TRBJ2-7	CASSVSGGAYEQYF	TGTGCCAGCAGCGTGAGCGGGGGGGCCTACGAGCAGTACTTC
TRBV28	NA	NA	TRBJ1-4	CASSLYEKLFF	TGTGCCAGCAGCCTCTATGAAAAACTGTTTTTT
TRBV29-1	few	TRBD2	TRBJ2-1	CSGGLAVYNEQFF	TGCAGCGGGGGACTAGCGGTTTACAATGAGCAGTTCTTC
TRBV28	NA	NA	TRBJ2-4	CASSSTVTWSTAGKLAKNIQYF	TGTGCCAGCAGTTCCACGGTTACGTGGTCCACGGCTGGAAAGTTAGCCAAAAACATTCAGTACTTC
TRBV7-9	NA	NA	TRBJ2-1	CASSLITGVSYNEQFF	TGTGCCAGCAGCTTAATCACGGGGGTTTCCTACAATGAGCAGTTCTTC
TRBV7-9	NA	NA	TRBJ2-2	CASSGNTGELFF	TGTGCCAGCAGCGGAAACACCGGGGAGCTGTTTTTT
TRBV7-2	few	NA	TRBJ2-1	CASSLDWGFDEQFF	TGTGCCAGCAGCTTAGATTGGGGGTTCGATGAGCAGTTCTTC
TRBV11-2	few	NA	TRBJ2-1	CASSIRLGDGEQFF	TGTGCCAGCAGCATAAGGTTGGGGGACGGGGAGCAGTTCTTC
TRBV19	NA	NA	TRBJ1-5	CASSIGQGQPQHF	TGTGCCAGTAGTATCGGGCAGGGACAGCCCCAGCATTTT
TRBV27	NA	NA	TRBJ2-7	CASSPAPSVPTYEQYF	TGTGCCAGCAGTCCCGCCCCTAGCGTGCCCACCTACGAGCAGTACTTC
TRBV5-1	NA	TRBD1	TRBJ2-6	CASSRRTGANSGANVLTF	TGCGCCAGCAGCCGACGGACAGGGGCCAACTCTGGGGCCAACGTCCTGACTTTC